The present T cell receptor beta chain was sequenced within a study of tumor-infiltrating lymphocytes in primary liver carcinoma. The V end lost 1 base, the J end lost 7 bases, and 22 bases lay between the germline ends. Germline loops: CDR1 LGHNA, CDR2 YNFKEQ. There are 17 residues in the CDR3. cDNA specific to TCR beta was made from approximately 0.55 ug of total RNA, with a constant-region primer employed for priming. ARM-PCR was slightly modified, and three nested multiplex PCR rounds with it gave rise to the TCR beta libraries. TRBV1-TRBV30 forward primers paired with a C-beta reverse primer were used in the first two PCR rounds, which ran roughly 9 cycles each. A single record per CDR3 protein comes from TCRdb applying MiXCR to the multiplex PCR reads. The sample carries about 96,000 distinct CDR3 sequences, about 70% recorded once. Starting material for RNA and DNA co-extraction consisted of about 17-31 mg of unsorted bulk tissue.

This clonotype was counted ten times or more. This TCR was sampled from a man in his forties with primary liver carcinoma and hepatitis B virus infection. The source material was tumor-adjacent normal liver tissue. The chain couples TRBV4-2 to TRBJ2-5, with D perhaps assigned TRBD1 or TRBD2 (5 bases each). The CDR3 spells CASSQAALGTPDGTQYF. Written as DNA, the CDR3 is TGTGCCAGCAGCCAAGCGGCCCTCGGGACCCCCGACGGGACCCAGTACTTC.